The 21 T cell receptor beta chains presented below share a single source sample, sequenced in a study of CD8+ T cells in alopecia areata. RNA extraction was followed by reverse transcription into cDNA, which acted as the sequencing template. Using immunoSEQ multiplex PCR, the repertoire was profiled, and TCRdb retains in-frame clones only, with some absent. The sample carries more than 130,000 clones, 65% to 90% recorded once. Stated treatment: oral pan-JAK inhibitor, 5-10 mg twice daily. Here the sequenced sample was CD8+ T cells sorted from blood, taken at week 4, from a patient treated with tofacitinib. The source of these receptors is a human donor with alopecia areata.

The gene calls are TRBV6-5 and TRBJ1-1; no clear D. This CDR3 region has 14 residues. Per germline, CDR1 MNHEY and CDR2 SVGAGI. V was cut by 6 bases and J by 1 base, with 12 bases left in between. CDR3 region: CASRAWGENTEAFF. The CDR3 bases are TGTGCCAGCAGGGCCTGGGGAGAGAACACTGAAGCTTTCTTT.

The rearrangement links TRBV4-3 to TRBJ2-1, with 8 bases fitting TRBD2. There are 16 residues in the CDR3. Germline V gene lookup returns CDR1 LGHNA and CDR2 YSLEER. Losses at the gene ends were 4 bases for V and 0 bases for J; bases not matched to a gene: 5. In DNA, the CDR3 is TGCGCCAGCAGCCGAGAGAGCGGGGGCTCCTACAATGAGCAGTTCTTC. It specifies CASSRESGGSYNEQFF.

The chain has TRBV4-2 and TRBJ2-3; D possibly corresponds to TRBD2 (7 bases). With 0 bases removed from V and 2 bases from J, the gap between germline ends came to 15 bases. Germline V gene lookup returns CDR1 LGHNA and CDR2 YNFKEQ. This CDR3 has 17 amino acids. The CDR3 region has the DNA TGTGCCAGCAGCCAAGATCTCAGGCGGGGGCTCACAGATACGCAGTATTTT. Its protein product is CASSQDLRRGLTDTQYF.

This clone was observed a few times. This chain uses TRBV2 with TRBJ2-3; 7 nucleotides line up with TRBD1. CDR1 is SNHLY, CDR2 FYNNEI, per germline. V shed 1 base, J shed 6 bases, and the junction held 7 bases outside the gene matches. The CDR3 is 15 amino acids. The CDR3 nucleotides are TGTGCCAGCAGTGAAGGACAGGGTACAGGGGATACGCAGTATTTT. Protein sequence: CASSEGQGTGDTQYF.

With respect to this clone: The junction and the germline gene differ at one end; a read error may be behind it. The CDR3 DNA reads TGCACCAGCAGCTTCGGACAGGGGGCCACCTACAATGAGCAGTTCTTC. This encodes CTSSFGQGATYNEQFF. The V gene is TRBV5-1, the J gene TRBJ2-1, with TRBD1 identical over 11 bases. CDR3 length: 16 residues. Germline CDR1 SGHRS, CDR2 YFSETQ. Full variable domain (rest looked up from reference TRBV5-1 and TRBJ2-1): KAGVTQTPRYLIKTRGQQVTLSCSPISGHRSVSWYQQTPGQGLQFLFEYFSETQRNKGNFPGRFSGRQFSNSRSEMNVSTLELGDSALYLCTSSFGQGATYNEQFFGPGTRLTVL.

The chain employs TRBV5-1 and TRBJ2-7, with 10 bases lining up with TRBD1. Losses at the gene ends were 4 bases for V and 3 bases for J; bases not matched to a gene: 7. CDR3 length equals 15 residues. The germline gives CDR1 SGHRS, CDR2 YFSETQ. This CDR3 reads CASSHPGQGYYEQYF. The CDR3 coding sequence is TGCGCCAGCAGCCACCCGGGACAGGGGTACTACGAGCAGTACTTC.

The chain is built from TRBV6-5 and TRBJ2-1, with D uncertain. CDR3 length: 14 amino acids. Germline assignment: CDR1 MNHEY and CDR2 SVGAGI. The V gene lost 4 bases and the J gene lost 4 bases, with 11 bases spanning the gap. The DNA for the CDR3 is TGTGCCAGCAGTTTTTACGACCGATACAATGAGCAGTTCTTC. Protein sequence: CASSFYDRYNEQFF.

The rearrangement joins TRBV27 to TRBJ2-5, with 8 bases identical to TRBD1. V lost 6 bases to trimming and J lost 6 bases; unmatched junction nucleotides: 6. Germline loops: CDR1 MNHEY, CDR2 SMNVEV (reference sequence). The CDR3 is made up of 13 amino acids. DNA for the CDR3: TGTGCCAGCAGCCCTGGACAGGGAAAGACCCAGTACTTC. It codes for CASSPGQGKTQYF.

A remark on this clone: Other DNA sequences from this sample encode an identical CDR3 as well. As DNA, the CDR3 is TGTGCCAGTAGTATGGGCGGGGATTACAATGAGCAGTTCTTC. Translated, it gives CASSMGGDYNEQFF. This rearrangement joins TRBV19 to TRBJ2-1; D may be TRBD2 (6 bases). Germline assignment: CDR1 LNHDA and CDR2 SQIVND (reference sequence). The CDR3 has 14 residues. Trimming took off 3 bases at V and 4 bases at J, with 10 bases between the two ends.

The chain is built from TRBV13 and TRBJ2-5; 13 bases are a match to TRBD2. Trimming cost V 2 bases and J 1 base; bases outside gene matches: 1. The CDR3 is 16 residues long. Germline V gene sequence: CDR1 PRHDT, CDR2 FYEKMQ (reference sequence). In nucleotides, the CDR3 is TGTGCCAGCAGCTTAAGGACTAGCGGGGGCCAAGAGACCCAGTACTTC. Its protein product is CASSLRTSGGQETQYF.

This rearrangement joins TRBV7-9 to TRBJ1-1, with a weak D call TRBD1 (5 bases). The CDR3 sequence is 12 residues long. CDR1 is SEHNR and CDR2 is FQNEAQ in the germline V gene (reference sequence). Trimming stripped 5 bases from V and 8 bases from J, with 12 bases between. The DNA for the CDR3 is TGTGCCAGCAGCCCAGGGTACGAAGAAGCTTTCTTT. Its translation is CASSPGYEEAFF.

V and J are TRBV7-6 and TRBJ1-5; D remains unclear. Germline-derived CDR1 and CDR2 are SGHVS and FNYEAQ. Trimming cost V 1 base and J 5 bases, with 9 bases left between them. This CDR3 is 14 amino acids long. CDR3 amino acids: CASSLEGTDQPQHF. The CDR3, as DNA: TGTGCCAGCAGCTTAGAGGGCACGGATCAGCCCCAGCATTTT.

The chain carries TRBV13 and TRBJ2-7; D ambiguous. Germline values: CDR1 PRHDT, CDR2 FYEKMQ (reference sequence). This CDR3 is built from 14 residues. V was cut by 1 base and J by 1 base, with 8 bases left in between. The CDR3 nucleotides read TGTGCCAGCAGCTTAGTCCAGGAGTCCTACGAGCAGTACTTC. Amino acid sequence: CASSLVQESYEQYF.

V and J are TRBV30 and TRBJ2-7, with 11 bases identical to TRBD2. The CDR3 covers 19 residues. With V trimmed by 0 bases and J by 1 base, 14 bases remained unmatched. In germline, CDR1 is GTSNPN, CDR2 SVGIG (reference sequence). The CDR3 DNA follows: TGTGCCTGGAGTGTGTCGGCGGACCTAGCGGGGGGCCCTTCCTACGAGCAGTACTTC. Amino acid sequence: CAWSVSADLAGGPSYEQYF. The complete variable domain, with remaining parts taken from reference TRBV30 and TRBJ2-7, reads SQTIHQWPATLVQPVGSPLSLECTVEGTSNPNLYWYRQAAGRGLQLLFYSVGIGQISSEVPQNLSASRPQDRQFILSSKKLLLSDSGFYLCAWSVSADLAGGPSYEQYFGPGTRLTVT.

This rearrangement joins TRBV6-5 to TRBJ2-3, with 7 bases that match TRBD2. The ends lost 6 bases at V and 4 bases at J; junction bases unmatched: 10. The germline V gene has CDR1 MNHEY and CDR2 SVGAGI. The CDR3 extends over 15 amino acids. CDR3 in DNA: TGTGCCAGCAGCCAGTCTTGGGGGGGAGCAGATACGCAGTATTTT. Its protein product is CASSQSWGGADTQYF.

The chain uses TRBV10-3 and TRBJ2-2, with 9 bases identical to TRBD1. The length of the CDR3 is 20 residues. V lost 4 bases to trimming and J lost 1 base; unmatched junction nucleotides: 16. Germline CDR1 is ENHRY and CDR2 is SYGVKD. CDR3 sequence: CAISGRSVDRGHLNTGELFF. The DNA of the CDR3 is TGTGCCATCAGTGGGAGGTCCGTGGACAGGGGCCATTTGAACACCGGGGAGCTGTTTTTT.

The chain joins TRBV6-6 to TRBJ2-7; D unclear. V lost 2 bases and J 2 bases, leaving 7 bases between the germline ends. Per the germline V gene, CDR1 is MNHNY and CDR2 is SVGAGI (reference sequence). The CDR3 loop spans 13 amino acids. The CDR3 coding sequence is TGTGCCAGCAGTTACGTGGCGGCCTACGAGCAGTACTTC. Amino acids: CASSYVAAYEQYF.

The chain combines TRBV9 with TRBJ1-4; TRBD1 agrees at 7 bases. The CDR3 loop spans 15 amino acids. The ends lost 3 bases at V and 5 bases at J; junction bases unmatched: 7. Per the germline V gene, CDR1 is SGDLS and CDR2 is YYNGEE. In DNA form, the CDR3 reads TGTGCCAGCAGCGGAGGGACAGCCCCCAATGAAAAACTGTTTTTT. Translation: CASSGGTAPNEKLFF. Full variable domain (missing parts from reference TRBV9 and TRBJ1-4): DSGVTQTPKHLITATGQRVTLRCSPRSGDLSVYWYQQSLDQGLQFLIQYYNGEERAKGNILERFSAQQFPDLHSELNLSSLELGDSALYFCASSGGTAPNEKLFFGSGTQLSVL.

Concerning this clone: At one boundary the junction diverges from the germline segment, which might be a read error. The chain has TRBV7-7 and TRBJ2-3, with D possibly matching TRBD2 (5 bases). CDR1 SSHAT and CDR2 FNYEAQ come from the germline V gene (reference sequence). The CDR3 contains 14 residues. CDR3 amino acids: CASSDYGTTDTQYF. CDR3 bases: TGTGCTAGCAGCGACTACGGTACTACAGATACGCAGTATTTT. The entire variable domain, with the rest obtained from reference TRBV7-7 and TRBJ2-3, is as follows: GAGVSQSPRYKVTKRGQDVTLRCDPISSHATLYWYQQALGQGPEFLTYFNYEAQPDKSGLPSDRFSAERPEGSISTLTIQRTEQRDSAMYRCASSDYGTTDTQYFGPGTRLTVL.

The chain is built from TRBV7-2 and TRBJ1-2; D is unresolved. With 2 bases removed from V and 1 base from J, the gap between germline ends came to 8 bases. This CDR3 has 14 amino acids. Germline V gene sequence: CDR1 SGHTA, CDR2 FQGNSA. Written as DNA, the CDR3 is TGTGCCAGCAGCTTATGGCCCAGTAACTATGGCTACACCTTC. Translation gives CASSLWPSNYGYTF.

This clone has more than one count but fewer than ten. V gene TRBV7-2 combines with J gene TRBJ2-7, with 14 bases that match TRBD2. V lost 0 bases, J lost 4 bases, and 5 bases stayed unmatched. Germline lookup yields CDR1 SGHTA and CDR2 FQGNSA. CDR3 length: 17 residues. CDR3 protein: CASSLAQTSGGAYEQYF. The CDR3 DNA is TGTGCCAGCAGCTTAGCGCAGACTAGCGGGGGGGCATACGAGCAGTACTTC.